Listed below are T cell receptor beta chains from one sample, sequenced in a study of cytomegalovirus exposure and HLA in healthy donors. Clones were sequenced by immunoSEQ multiplex PCR, and TCRdb holds only the in-frame ones, with some missing. The repertoire has approximately 160,000 clones, 68% of them found once; the top ten carry 2.5% to 3%. The sequencing input was PBMCs. These receptors came from a woman aged 40 to 55 in good health and CMV-seropositive. CDR3s include the opening cysteine and the closing phenylalanine or tryptophan. Each record gives: V gene, J gene, D gene, clone size, CDR3 DNA, CDR3 protein. D genes are given only for firm matches. Clone size is shown for a subset of rows, as once, few, many or a class of expanded clone.

v_gene: TRBV19; j_gene: TRBJ2-5; d_gene: NA; abundance: NA; CDR3nt: TGTGCCAGTAGTATCGGGGTGAAGAGGGGGGGGTACCAAGAGACCCAGTACTTC; CDR3aa: CASSIGVKRGGYQETQYF
v_gene: TRBV19; j_gene: TRBJ2-4; d_gene: TRBD1; abundance: NA; CDR3nt: TGTGCCAGTAGTCTTCGCGTTGCAGGGGGTTTAGCCAAAAACATTCAGTACTTC; CDR3aa: CASSLRVAGGLAKNIQYF
v_gene: TRBV5-1; j_gene: TRBJ2-1; d_gene: TRBD2; abundance: NA; CDR3nt: TGCGCCAGCAGGTCTGTGTCTAGCGGGGGTGATGAGCAGTTCTTC; CDR3aa: CASRSVSSGGDEQFF
v_gene: TRBV7-9; j_gene: TRBJ1-6; d_gene: NA; abundance: NA; CDR3nt: TGTGCCAGCAGCTTAAGGCAGGGGAATTCACCCCTCCACTTT; CDR3aa: CASSLRQGNSPLHF
v_gene: TRBV6-5; j_gene: TRBJ1-4; d_gene: TRBD1; abundance: once; CDR3nt: TGTGCCAGCAGTTATGGCAGGGGGGTTGAAAAACTGTTTTTT; CDR3aa: CASSYGRGVEKLFF
v_gene: TRBV7-7; j_gene: TRBJ2-5; d_gene: NA; abundance: NA; CDR3nt: TGTGCTAGCAGCTACCCTAGGGAGCAGTACTTC; CDR3aa: CASSYPREQYF
v_gene: TRBV7-2; j_gene: TRBJ2-1; d_gene: NA; abundance: NA; CDR3nt: TGTGCCAGCAGCCCGTACAATGAGCAGTTCTTC; CDR3aa: CASSPYNEQFF
v_gene: TRBV4-1; j_gene: TRBJ2-1; d_gene: NA; abundance: NA; CDR3nt: TGCGCCAGCAGCCAAGAGTGGGGAGAGAATGAGCAGTTCTTC; CDR3aa: CASSQEWGENEQFF
v_gene: TRBV9; j_gene: TRBJ2-1; d_gene: NA; abundance: few; CDR3nt: TGTGCCAGCAGCGTAGGCCTACAGGGCATCTGGGGTGAGCAGTTCTTC; CDR3aa: CASSVGLQGIWGEQFF
v_gene: TRBV11-3; j_gene: TRBJ2-2; d_gene: TRBD1; abundance: NA; CDR3nt: TGTGCCAGCAGCTCCCAGGGGGTGGCCGGGGAGCTGTTTTTT; CDR3aa: CASSSQGVAGELFF
v_gene: TRBV7-9; j_gene: TRBJ2-5; d_gene: NA; abundance: NA; CDR3nt: TGTGCCAGCACCTACCCCTTACTCGGGGTTGGGGAGACCCAGTACTTC; CDR3aa: CASTYPLLGVGETQYF
v_gene: TRBV19; j_gene: TRBJ1-4; d_gene: NA; abundance: once; CDR3nt: TGTGCCAGTAGACACAGGCTAACTAATGAAAAACTGTTTTTT; CDR3aa: CASRHRLTNEKLFF
v_gene: TRBV28; j_gene: TRBJ1-3; d_gene: NA; abundance: NA; CDR3nt: TGTGCCAGCAGCTCCGGACACCCTGGAAACACCATATATTTT; CDR3aa: CASSSGHPGNTIYF
v_gene: TRBV15; j_gene: TRBJ2-7; d_gene: NA; abundance: NA; CDR3nt: TGTGCCACCAGCACGGAACGACAGATCTCCTACGAGCAGTACTTC; CDR3aa: CATSTERQISYEQYF
v_gene: TRBV5-6; j_gene: TRBJ1-1; d_gene: NA; abundance: NA; CDR3nt: TGTGCCAGCAGCTTCGGAGGGCCCACTGAAGCTTTCTTT; CDR3aa: CASSFGGPTEAFF
v_gene: TRBV2; j_gene: TRBJ1-5; d_gene: TRBD1; abundance: NA; CDR3nt: TGTGCCAGCAGTCTAGAACAGGGGGCCCATCAGCCCCAGCATTTT; CDR3aa: CASSLEQGAHQPQHF
v_gene: TRBV5-1; j_gene: TRBJ1-1; d_gene: NA; abundance: once; CDR3nt: TGCGCCAGCAGCCCTCAGGTGAACACTGAAGCTTTCTTT; CDR3aa: CASSPQVNTEAFF
v_gene: TRBV19; j_gene: TRBJ1-1; d_gene: NA; abundance: NA; CDR3nt: TGTGCCAGTAGCCAAGGAGACACTGAAGCTTTCTTT; CDR3aa: CASSQGDTEAFF
v_gene: TRBV27; j_gene: TRBJ2-1; d_gene: NA; abundance: NA; CDR3nt: TGTGCCAGCAGTTTATCGAGGCAGGGAGGCAATGAGCAGTTCTTC; CDR3aa: CASSLSRQGGNEQFF
v_gene: TRBV7-9; j_gene: TRBJ2-1; d_gene: TRBD2; abundance: few; CDR3nt: TGTGCCAGCAGTTGGCTAGCGGGGGGCTACAATGAGCAGTTCTTC; CDR3aa: CASSWLAGGYNEQFF
v_gene: TRBV7-9; j_gene: TRBJ2-1; d_gene: TRBD1; abundance: NA; CDR3nt: TGTGCCAGCAGCTTAGAAGCAGGGGGCAATGAGCAGTTCTTC; CDR3aa: CASSLEAGGNEQFF
v_gene: TRBV6-5; j_gene: TRBJ1-1; d_gene: NA; abundance: NA; CDR3nt: TGTGCCAGCAGTTATGACTCCGCCAAGTTGGACACTGAAGCTTTCTTT; CDR3aa: CASSYDSAKLDTEAFF
v_gene: TRBV13; j_gene: TRBJ1-3; d_gene: NA; abundance: NA; CDR3nt: TGTGCCAGCAGCACGGAGGGAGGGAATGGAAACACCATATATTTT; CDR3aa: CASSTEGGNGNTIYF
v_gene: TRBV19; j_gene: TRBJ2-1; d_gene: TRBD2; abundance: NA; CDR3nt: TGTGCCAGTACCAATGGGGTAGCGGGGGGTGAGCAGTTCTTC; CDR3aa: CASTNGVAGGEQFF
v_gene: TRBV2; j_gene: TRBJ2-1; d_gene: NA; abundance: NA; CDR3nt: TGTGCCAGCCGGACAGATCCCTACAATGAGCAGTTCTTC; CDR3aa: CASRTDPYNEQFF
v_gene: TRBV11-3; j_gene: TRBJ2-7; d_gene: NA; abundance: NA; CDR3nt: TGTGCCAGCAGCTTAGGGGAAATCGGGACTCCTAAGGGCGAGCAGTACTTC; CDR3aa: CASSLGEIGTPKGEQYF
v_gene: TRBV2; j_gene: TRBJ1-4; d_gene: NA; abundance: NA; CDR3nt: TGTGCCAGCAGTGTTTCCAGGGCTGCCAATGAAAAACTGTTTTTT; CDR3aa: CASSVSRAANEKLFF
v_gene: TRBV5-1; j_gene: TRBJ2-2; d_gene: TRBD2; abundance: NA; CDR3nt: TGCACCAGCAGCTTGATAGCGGGGAACACCGGGGAGCTGTTTTTT; CDR3aa: CTSSLIAGNTGELFF
v_gene: TRBV4-2; j_gene: TRBJ2-7; d_gene: NA; abundance: NA; CDR3nt: TGTGCCAGCAGCCCGAGCCCCCCAGCGGCTAGCTCCTACGAGCAGTACTTC; CDR3aa: CASSPSPPAASSYEQYF
v_gene: TRBV7-8; j_gene: TRBJ2-3; d_gene: TRBD2; abundance: NA; CDR3nt: TGTGCCAGCAGCTTAAGGGAGGGAACTAGCACAGATACGCAGTATTTT; CDR3aa: CASSLREGTSTDTQYF
v_gene: TRBV11-3; j_gene: TRBJ2-7; d_gene: NA; abundance: NA; CDR3nt: TGTGCCAGCAGCTCTCTGAACAGCCCCGAGCAGTACTTC; CDR3aa: CASSSLNSPEQYF
v_gene: TRBV29-1; j_gene: TRBJ2-1; d_gene: TRBD1; abundance: few; CDR3nt: TGCAGCGTAAACAGGGGCTTGACCTACAATGAGCAGTTCTTC; CDR3aa: CSVNRGLTYNEQFF
v_gene: TRBV27; j_gene: TRBJ2-2; d_gene: TRBD1; abundance: few; CDR3nt: TGTGCCAGCAGACGACAGGGGGCAAACACCGGGGAGCTGTTTTTT; CDR3aa: CASRRQGANTGELFF
v_gene: TRBV7-2; j_gene: TRBJ2-3; d_gene: NA; abundance: NA; CDR3nt: TGTGCCACCTCGATTGGGCTAGCCACAGATACGCAGTATTTT; CDR3aa: CATSIGLATDTQYF
v_gene: TRBV9; j_gene: TRBJ2-3; d_gene: TRBD2; abundance: NA; CDR3nt: TGTGCCAGCAGCGCGGGACTAGCGGGGGTTGGCACAGATACGCAGTATTTT; CDR3aa: CASSAGLAGVGTDTQYF
v_gene: TRBV7-3; j_gene: TRBJ2-5; d_gene: NA; abundance: NA; CDR3nt: TGTGCCAGCAGCTTCGGGACTCAAGAGACCCAGTACTTC; CDR3aa: CASSFGTQETQYF
v_gene: TRBV4-1; j_gene: TRBJ2-7; d_gene: TRBD2; abundance: NA; CDR3nt: TGCGCCAGCAGCCACCTAGCGGGAGGGTTTTACGAGCAGTACTTC; CDR3aa: CASSHLAGGFYEQYF
v_gene: TRBV25-1; j_gene: TRBJ2-3; d_gene: TRBD2; abundance: NA; CDR3nt: TGTGCCAGCGGACTAGCGGGTTCCACAGATACGCAGTATTTT; CDR3aa: CASGLAGSTDTQYF
v_gene: TRBV7-2; j_gene: TRBJ2-6; d_gene: TRBD1; abundance: NA; CDR3nt: TGTGCCAGCAGCCACCGGACAGGGACTGGGGCCAACGTCCTGACTTTC; CDR3aa: CASSHRTGTGANVLTF
v_gene: TRBV25-1; j_gene: TRBJ2-3; d_gene: NA; abundance: NA; CDR3nt: TGTGCCAGCAGTGAATATAAAGGACTAATCACAGATACGCAGTATTTT; CDR3aa: CASSEYKGLITDTQYF
v_gene: TRBV6-5; j_gene: TRBJ2-7; d_gene: NA; abundance: NA; CDR3nt: TGTGCCAGCACGACATTTGGCCCACCCTACGAGCAGTACTTC; CDR3aa: CASTTFGPPYEQYF
v_gene: TRBV7-9; j_gene: TRBJ1-5; d_gene: TRBD1; abundance: NA; CDR3nt: TGTGCCAGCAGTTTGACAGGGCCCCCGAATCAGCCCCAGCATTTT; CDR3aa: CASSLTGPPNQPQHF